The clone carrying this T cell receptor (beta chain) is a singleton in its sample. This entry comes from a study of blood T cell repertoires in COVID-19. In the study overall: Sources were T cells, B-cell-depleted T cells, or PBMCs; the material itself was cDNA or gDNA.

Assay used: immunoSEQ multiplex PCR; TCRdb lists only in-frame clones, some missing. The sample includes approximately 160,000 clones, 60% to 85% of them seen just once. Germline V gene lookup returns CDR1 MNHEY and CDR2 SMNVEV (reference sequence). The V and J ends lost 8 bases and 1 base, in that order; junction bases with no gene match: 3. The CDR3 loop spans 13 amino acids. Sequenced sample: peripheral blood. This chain uses TRBV27 with TRBJ2-7, with 9 bases that match TRBD1. The sequence came from a man between 60 and 70 years old with acute or convalescent COVID-19. Written as DNA, the CDR3 is TGTGCCAGCGGACAGGGGCCGTCCTACGAGCAGTACTTC. It yields the protein CASGQGPSYEQYF.